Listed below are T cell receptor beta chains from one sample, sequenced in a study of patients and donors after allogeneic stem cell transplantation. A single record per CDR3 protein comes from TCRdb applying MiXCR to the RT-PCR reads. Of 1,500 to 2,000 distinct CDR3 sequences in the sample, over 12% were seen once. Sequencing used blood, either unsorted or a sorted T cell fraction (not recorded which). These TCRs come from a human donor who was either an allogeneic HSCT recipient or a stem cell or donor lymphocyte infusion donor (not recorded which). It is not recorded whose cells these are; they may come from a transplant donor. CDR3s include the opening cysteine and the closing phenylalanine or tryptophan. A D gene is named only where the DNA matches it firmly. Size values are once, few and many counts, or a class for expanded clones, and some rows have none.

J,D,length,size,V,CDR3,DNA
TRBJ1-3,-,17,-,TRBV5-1,CASSLEGTGASGNTIYF,TGCGCCAGCAGCTTGGAGGGAACGGGGGCCTCTGGAAACACCATATATTTT
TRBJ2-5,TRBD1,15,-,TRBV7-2,CASRYRGKPQETQYF,TGTGCCAGCAGGTACAGGGGTAAACCCCAAGAGACCCAGTACTTC
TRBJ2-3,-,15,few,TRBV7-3,CASSSRGESTDTQYF,TGTGCCAGCAGCTCCCGGGGCGAGAGCACAGATACGCAGTATTTT
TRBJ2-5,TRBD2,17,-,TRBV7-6,CASSLEGTSGAKETQYF,TGTGCCAGCAGCTTAGAGGGGACTAGCGGGGCCAAAGAGACCCAGTACTTC
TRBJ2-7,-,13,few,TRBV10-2,CASSMGLSYEQYF,TGCGCCAGCAGCATGGGACTCTCCTACGAGCAGTACTTC
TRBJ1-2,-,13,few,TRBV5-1,CASSLEAGGGYTF,TGCGCCAGCAGCTTGGAGGCCGGCGGGGGCTACACCTTC
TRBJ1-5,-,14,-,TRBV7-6,CASSPYPVSGPQHF,TGTGCCAGCAGCCCCTACCCGGTCTCGGGGCCCCAGCATTTT
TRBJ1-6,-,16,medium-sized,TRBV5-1,CASSLISDSNNSPLHF,TGCGCCAGCAGCTTGATCTCAGACAGTAATAATTCACCCCTCCACTTT
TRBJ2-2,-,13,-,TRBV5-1,CASSLTNTGELFF,TGCGCCAGCAGCTTGACGAACACCGGGGAGCTGTTTTTT
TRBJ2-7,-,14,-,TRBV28,CASSPDSDGYEQYF,TGTGCCAGCAGCCCCGACTCCGACGGCTACGAGCAGTACTTC
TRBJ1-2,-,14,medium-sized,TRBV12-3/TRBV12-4,CASSLMGRGYGYTF,TGTGCCAGCAGTTTAATGGGGCGGGGCTATGGCTACACCTTC
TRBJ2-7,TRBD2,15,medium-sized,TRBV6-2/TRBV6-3,CASRKLRGTSVEQYF,TGTGCCAGCAGGAAGTTACGTGGGACTAGCGTCGAGCAGTACTTC
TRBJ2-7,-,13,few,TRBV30,CACPGLSSYEQYF,TGTGCCTGTCCGGGCCTCAGCTCCTACGAGCAGTACTTC
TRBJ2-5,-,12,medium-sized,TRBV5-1,CASSLEGETQYF,TGCGCCAGCAGCTTGGAGGGGGAGACCCAGTACTTC
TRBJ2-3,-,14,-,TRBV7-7,CASSAVAGTDTQYF,TGTGCTAGCAGCGCGGTAGCGGGCACAGATACGCAGTATTTT
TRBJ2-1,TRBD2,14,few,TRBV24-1,CATSPRTSYSEQFF,TGTGCCACCAGTCCTAGGACTAGTTACTCCGAGCAGTTCTTC
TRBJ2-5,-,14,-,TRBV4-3,CASSQDTNQETQYF,TGCGCCAGCAGCCAGGACACTAACCAAGAGACCCAGTACTTC
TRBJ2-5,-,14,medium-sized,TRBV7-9,CASSSRTDEVTQYF,TGTGCCAGCAGTTCGCGGACGGACGAGGTGACCCAGTACTTC
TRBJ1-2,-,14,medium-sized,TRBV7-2,CASSPTPQNYGYTF,TGTGCCAGCAGCCCTACCCCGCAAAACTATGGCTACACCTTC
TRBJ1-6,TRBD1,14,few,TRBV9,CASSFTDRNSPLHF,TGTGCCAGCAGCTTCACGGACAGGAATTCACCCCTCCACTTT
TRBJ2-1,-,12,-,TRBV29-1,CSVDGVKHEQFF,TGCAGCGTTGACGGGGTGAAGCATGAGCAGTTCTTC
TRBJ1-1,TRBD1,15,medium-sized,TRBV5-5,CASSGGQPLYTEAFF,TGTGCCAGCAGCGGGGGACAGCCCCTCTACACTGAAGCTTTCTTT
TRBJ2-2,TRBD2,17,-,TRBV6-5,CASSYWDTSGSPGELFF,TGTGCCAGCAGTTACTGGGACACTAGCGGGAGTCCCGGGGAGCTGTTTTTT
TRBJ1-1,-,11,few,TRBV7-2,CASTLYTEAFF,TGTGCCAGCACGTTATACACTGAAGCTTTCTTT
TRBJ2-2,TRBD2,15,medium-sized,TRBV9,CASTKGRANTGELFF,TGTGCCAGCACCAAGGGGAGGGCCAACACCGGGGAGCTGTTTTTT
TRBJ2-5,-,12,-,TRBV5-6,CASSLSSETQYF,TGTGCCAGCAGCTTAAGCAGCGAGACCCAGTACTTC
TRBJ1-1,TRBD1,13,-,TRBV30,CAWSVLDRGRAFF,TGTGCCTGGAGTGTACTGGACAGGGGTAGGGCTTTCTTT
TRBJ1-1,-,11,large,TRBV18,CASSEHTEAFF,TGTGCCAGCTCAGAGCACACTGAAGCTTTCTTT
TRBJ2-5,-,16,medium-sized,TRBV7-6,CASSLGSGLVRETQYF,TGTGCCAGCAGCTTAGGGTCCGGACTCGTTAGGGAGACCCAGTACTTC
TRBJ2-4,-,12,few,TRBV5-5,CASSLSENIQYF,TGTGCCAGCAGCCTCAGTGAAAACATTCAGTACTTC
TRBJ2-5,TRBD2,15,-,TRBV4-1,CASSQAGGGTETQYF,TGCGCCAGCAGCCAAGCCGGGGGGGGCACAGAGACCCAGTACTTC
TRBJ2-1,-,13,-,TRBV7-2,CASSRGRENEQFF,TGTGCCAGCAGCCGGGGAAGGGAGAATGAGCAGTTCTTC
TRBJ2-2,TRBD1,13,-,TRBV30,CAGQGPNTGELFF,TGTGCCGGACAGGGGCCGAACACCGGGGAGCTGTTTTTT
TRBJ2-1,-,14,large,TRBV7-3,CASSLTGQSNEQFF,TGTGCCAGCAGCTTAACCGGACAGTCCAATGAGCAGTTCTTC
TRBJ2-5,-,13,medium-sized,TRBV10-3,CAISGGEKGTQYF,TGTGCCATCAGTGGAGGTGAAAAGGGGACCCAGTACTTC
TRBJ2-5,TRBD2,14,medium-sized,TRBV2,CASGLAGGQETQYF,TGTGCCAGCGGACTAGCGGGGGGCCAAGAGACCCAGTACTTC
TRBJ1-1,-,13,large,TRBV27,CASTGRMNTEAFF,TGTGCCAGCACGGGACGGATGAACACTGAAGCTTTCTTT
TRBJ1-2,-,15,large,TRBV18,CASSPPLAGGEVHTF,TGTGCCAGCTCACCACCGCTTGCCGGGGGTGAAGTACACACCTTC
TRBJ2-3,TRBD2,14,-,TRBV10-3,CAISATSGTDTQYF,TGTGCCATCAGTGCGACTAGCGGCACAGATACGCAGTATTTT
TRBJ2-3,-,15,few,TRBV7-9,CASRSQGTRGDTQYF,TGTGCCAGCAGATCCCAGGGGACGCGTGGAGATACGCAGTATTTT